Shown below are 22 T cell receptor beta chains from a single sample sequenced in a study of beta chain features in type 1 diabetes. Reverse transcription of all isolated RNA meant that expressed TCRB transcripts were sequenced. TCRdb's copy holds only in-frame clones and misses some; the assay was immunoSEQ multiplex PCR. The table has 55,000 to 85,000 clones, approximately 50% seen once. Their cognate antigens are unknown. Study-wide results and limits: Moderate but significant shortening of TCRB CDR3s was recorded in all four CD4+ subsets from Type 1 diabetes patients.

The sample consisted of central memory CD4+ T cells from blood. The receptors were gathered from a man aged 30 to 45 with type 1 diabetes.

The genes are TRBV2 and TRBJ2-6; tentatively, D is TRBD2 (5 bases). CDR3 length equals 14 residues. CDR1 and CDR2 (germline): SNHLY, FYNNEI. V lost 2 bases to trimming and J lost 3 bases, with 5 bases between them. The CDR3 region is CASSERGGANVLTF. In DNA, the CDR3 is TGTGCCAGCAGTGAACGGGGTGGGGCCAACGTCCTGACTTTC.

V gene TRBV7-2 combines with J gene TRBJ1-6; 7 bases agree with TRBD1. The germline CDR1 and CDR2 sequences are SGHTA and FQGNSA. Trimming cost V 1 base and J 5 bases; bases outside gene matches: 5. The length of the CDR3 is 16 residues. The CDR3 region has the DNA TGTGCCAGCAGCTTAGGGGGCCAGGGGGATAATTCACCCCTCCACTTT. This gives the protein CASSLGGQGDNSPLHF.

This clone occurred a few times. The chain joins TRBV5-1 to TRBJ2-5; 8 bases are a match to TRBD1. The CDR3 totals 16 residues. V lost 1 base and J lost 5; bases outside the gene matches: 10. The V gene's germline CDR1 is SGHRS and CDR2 YFSETQ. The CDR3 DNA follows: TGCGCCAGCAGCTTGAGAGGGGCAGGGGGCAAGGAGACCCAGTACTTC. Translated: CASSLRGAGGKETQYF.

In this sample, this clone turned up a few times. The chain has TRBV19 and TRBJ2-7; TRBD2 matches at 11 bases. The CDR3 covers 17 residues. From germline, CDR1 is LNHDA and CDR2 SQIVND (reference sequence). The trim removed 0 bases at V and 0 bases at J, leaving 4 bases unmatched. The CDR3 bases are TGTGCCAGTAGTATAGAGGTGACTAGCGGGATCTCCTACGAGCAGTACTTC. It yields the protein CASSIEVTSGISYEQYF.

This chain connects TRBV4-1 to TRBJ1-2; 10 bases match TRBD1. V gave up 4 bases and J gave up 8 bases; unmatched junction bases: 10. CDR1 and CDR2 (germline): MGHRA, YSYEKL. The CDR3 has 15 residues. The CDR3 DNA follows: TGCGCCAGCAGCCGTCCCGGGACAGGGGTGAGAGGCTACACCTTC. Protein product: CASSRPGTGVRGYTF.

Only a few counts were recorded for this clone. The rearrangement joins TRBV5-5 to TRBJ1-2; 7 nucleotides match TRBD1. Germline CDR1 reads SGHKS; CDR2 reads YYEKEE (reference sequence). After removal of 3 bases from V and 6 bases from J, the junction contained 2 bases not matched to a gene. The CDR3 is 12 residues long. The CDR3 loop reads CASSYDRDGYTF. CDR3 DNA: TGTGCCAGCAGCTACGACAGGGATGGCTACACCTTC. Full variable domain (remainder filled in from reference TRBV5-5 and TRBJ1-2): DAGVTQSPTHLIKTRGQQVTLRCSPISGHKSVSWYQQVLGQGPQFIFQYYEKEERGRGNFPDRFSARQFPNYSSELNVNALLLGDSALYLCASSYDRDGYTFGSGTRLTVV.

The gene calls are TRBV5-1 and TRBJ1-1, with TRBD1 matching over 7 bases. The germline V gene has CDR1 SGHRS and CDR2 YFSETQ. V trimming: 1 base; J trimming: 1 base; junction bases outside the gene matches: 7. The CDR3 sequence is 16 residues long. The CDR3 spells CASSLRAGGKNTEAFF. The CDR3 DNA reads as TGCGCCAGCAGCTTGAGGGCAGGGGGGAAGAACACTGAAGCTTTCTTT.

This clone has only a few counts. The V gene is TRBV5-6, the J gene TRBJ2-7; D not resolved. The CDR3 is made up of 15 amino acids. CDR1 is SGHDT and CDR2 is YYEEEE in the germline V gene. V lost 4 bases and J lost 2, with 16 bases in between. The CDR3 protein is CASSPPLGDTYEQYF. CDR3 sequence (DNA): TGTGCCAGCAGCCCACCCCTAGGAGATACCTACGAGCAGTACTTC.

The gene calls are TRBV5-6 and TRBJ1-4; D might be TRBD1 (6 bases). V was shortened by 0 bases and J by 8 bases, with 8 bases between the two germline ends. Germline assignment: CDR1 SGHDT and CDR2 YYEEEE. The CDR3 covers 13 residues. The CDR3 nucleotides read TGTGCCAGCAGCTTGGACAGGGACGAAAAACTGTTTTTT. Protein: CASSLDRDEKLFF.

This clone was seen many times. V gene TRBV7-9 combines with J gene TRBJ1-1; 11 bases are a match to TRBD1. Germline CDR1 reads SEHNR; CDR2 reads FQNEAQ (reference sequence). Losses at the gene ends were 5 bases for V and 6 bases for J; bases not matched to a gene: 5. The CDR3 sequence is 14 residues long. This chain's CDR3 is CASSESGQGAEAFF. CDR3 coding DNA: TGTGCCAGCAGCGAATCGGGACAGGGGGCTGAAGCTTTCTTT.

The chain has TRBV15 and TRBJ2-7; 9 bases are a match to TRBD1. This CDR3 comprises 15 residues. Germline V gene lookup returns CDR1 LNHNV and CDR2 YYDKDF (reference sequence). J was trimmed by 6 bases and V by 1 base; bases with no gene match: 7. CDR3 sequence reads: CATSRVGTGLGEQYF. The CDR3 DNA reads TGTGCCACCAGCAGAGTTGGGACAGGGTTGGGCGAGCAGTACTTC.

J is TRBJ2-7 and V is TRBV7-9; 8 nucleotides agree with TRBD2. CDR3 size: 14 residues. From germline, CDR1 is SEHNR and CDR2 FQNEAQ (reference sequence). Unmatched junction bases numbered 4, after V lost 1 base and J lost 5 bases. The CDR3 coding sequence is TGTGCCAGCAGCTTAGGCGGGACTAGGAACGAGCAGTACTTC. It encodes CASSLGGTRNEQYF.

This clone occurred once. This chain connects TRBV7-8 to TRBJ2-7; D might be TRBD1 (6 bases). Germline V gene lookup returns CDR1 SGHVS and CDR2 FQNEAQ. The V end lost 1 base, the J end lost 1 base, and 14 bases lay between the germline ends. CDR3 length: 16 amino acids. The CDR3: CASSLVTGGSSYEQYF. The CDR3 DNA sequence: TGTGCCAGCAGCTTAGTTACTGGGGGCTCTTCCTACGAGCAGTACTTC.

The rearrangement links TRBV6-1 to TRBJ2-7, with 9 bases that match TRBD1. The CDR3 sequence is 17 residues long. V shed 4 bases, J shed 3 bases, and the junction held 13 bases outside the gene matches. Germline CDR1 MNHNS, CDR2 SASEGT. CDR3 coding DNA: TGTGCCAGCAGTGCGGGCCGGGACAGGGCAGGTTACTACGAGCAGTACTTC. It codes for CASSAGRDRAGYYEQYF.

This chain joins TRBV5-1 and TRBJ2-3, with a possible D match to TRBD1 (6 bases). The CDR3 spans 18 residues. Deletions cut 4 bases from V and 0 bases from J, with 21 bases between. Germline CDR1 SGHRS, CDR2 YFSETQ. As DNA, the CDR3 is TGCGCCAGCAGCGCGGAACCAGCCCGCAGGGGAAGCACAGATACGCAGTATTTT. This gives the protein CASSAEPARRGSTDTQYF.

This clone showed up just a few times. This chain joins TRBV10-2 and TRBJ1-1; 10 bases are a match to TRBD1. The CDR3 is 15 residues long. V lost 6 bases, J lost 11 bases, and 15 bases stayed unmatched. Germline V gene data show CDR1 as WSHSY and CDR2 as SAAADI. Here the CDR3 DNA reads TGCGCCAGCAGGGACCGCGAATTCGGGACAGGGGCGGCTTTCTTT. It encodes CASRDREFGTGAAFF.

The gene calls are TRBV9 and TRBJ1-2, with 7 bases lining up with TRBD1. V lost 3 bases, J lost 4 bases, and 12 bases stayed unmatched. From germline, CDR1 is SGDLS and CDR2 YYNGEE. The CDR3 consists of 16 residues. The CDR3 DNA reads as TGTGCCAGCAGCGCAGTCAACGACCAGGGGGGCTATGGCTACACCTTC. It codes for CASSAVNDQGGYGYTF.

In this sample, this clone turned up a few times. The chain links TRBV5-1 to TRBJ2-1; TRBD2 agrees at 11 bases. CDR1 and CDR2 from the germline V gene are SGHRS and YFSETQ. V trimming: 4 bases; J trimming: 6 bases; junction bases outside the gene matches: 12. The CDR3 totals 17 residues. CDR3 sequence (DNA): TGCGCCAGCAGCCTAGGGGGACTTAGCGGGGGGGCCAATGAGCAGTTCTTC. Its protein product is CASSLGGLSGGANEQFF.

The chain uses TRBV21-1 and TRBJ2-1; no DNA check was done on the table's D call, TRBD1. TRBV21-1 corresponds to a pseudogene. The CDR3 is made up of 18 amino acids. The CDR3 loop reads CASSKEYEGDRRYNEQFF. Here the CDR3 DNA reads TGTGCCAGCAGCAAAGAGTACGAAGGGGACAGGCGTTACAATGAGCAGTTCTTC.

This clone was observed a few times. This chain connects TRBV19 to TRBJ1-5; D is ambiguous. V lost 7 bases and J 9 bases, leaving 28 bases between the germline ends. From germline, CDR1 is LNHDA and CDR2 SQIVND (reference sequence). The CDR3 loop spans 17 amino acids. Written as DNA, the CDR3 is TGTGCCAGTAAAAACTCCGGCGGGGAGTATGCGAGCGGGCCCCAGCATTTT. It translates to CASKNSGGEYASGPQHF.

The rearrangement uses TRBV5-8 and TRBJ2-1; D gene ambiguous. This CDR3 has 15 amino acids. The germline V gene encodes CDR1 SGHTS and CDR2 YDEGEE. V dropped 0 bases and J dropped 2 bases, with 9 bases sitting between them. DNA for the CDR3: TGTGCCAGCAGCTTGGGGAGAGGAGCCTACAATGAGCAGTTCTTC. Residues: CASSLGRGAYNEQFF. Based on the CDR3 plus reference TRBV5-8 and TRBJ2-1, the full variable domain is EAGVTQSPTHLIKTRGQQATLRCSPISGHTSVYWYQQALGLGLQFLLWYDEGEERNRGNFPPRFSGRQFPNYSSELNVNALELEDSALYLCASSLGRGAYNEQFFGPGTRLTVL.

This clone appeared once. The chain recombines TRBV5-4 with TRBJ1-2; D is perhaps TRBD1 (5 bases). From germline, CDR1 is SGHNT and CDR2 YYREEE (reference sequence). Trimming pared 5 bases from V and 8 bases from J, leaving 22 bases between. The CDR3 is 15 residues long. The CDR3 sequence is CASRRPLGQGEGYTF. CDR3 DNA sequence: TGTGCCAGCAGGAGACCCCTGGGGCAGGGTGAAGGCTACACCTTC.